This TCR beta chain was documented in a study of shared clonotypes between healthy human individuals. V was cut by 3 bases and J by 2 bases, with 8 bases left in between. The CDR3 runs to 15 residues. Germline V gene lookup returns CDR1 SNHLY and CDR2 FYNNEI. The data were produced by immunoSEQ multiplex PCR, yet TCRdb's version contains in-frame clones alone and is incomplete. The sample has about 1.1 million clones, approximately 77% seen once. This clone is a singleton in its sample. Other DNA sequences within the sample encode an identical CDR3. This chain links TRBV2 with TRBJ2-6, with D maybe TRBD1 (6 bases). The sample taken for sequencing was memory CD4+ T cells from PBMCs. The sample's subset: CD45RA-negative fraction. The receptor was isolated from a man between 18 and 29 years old in good health. Some clones in this sample may be carry-over from other donors' samples. CDR3 loop: CASSDPGAGANVLTF. The DNA for the CDR3 is TGTGCCAGCAGTGATCCAGGGGCTGGGGCCAACGTCCTGACTTTC.